Below are 32 T cell receptor beta chains sequenced from a single sample in a study of blood T cells in healthy people across ages. A J-beta primer mix and a sample-barcoded 5' primer were used in a second PCR of roughly 6 to 11 cycles. TCRdb analysed the 5' RACE reads with MiXCR anew, one entry per CDR3 protein. The sample consists of 630,000 or so distinct CDR3 sequences, under 30% of them appearing once. Material: blood. The receptor set was obtained from a woman at least 80 years old in good health.

V usage is TRBV4-3 and J usage is TRBJ1-2, with D possibly being TRBD1 (6 bases). Germline V gene lookup returns CDR1 LGHNA and CDR2 YSLEER. With 2 bases removed from V and 6 bases from J, the gap between germline ends came to 22 bases. The CDR3 contains 17 residues. CDR3 amino acids: CASSQHAQGTGGHGYTF. In nucleotides, the CDR3 is TGCGCCAGCAGCCAACACGCACAGGGAACGGGGGGCCATGGCTACACCTTC.

Remarks on this clonotype: A much more abundant neighbour one base away suggests this may be a read error. The rearrangement uses TRBV19 and TRBJ2-5; 9 positions match TRBD1. Germline CDR1 is LNHDA and CDR2 is SQIVND (reference sequence). The CDR3 contains 14 residues. The V segment lost 6 bases and the J segment 5 bases; nucleotides outside the gene matches: 7. The CDR3 sequence: CASRLGTGRETQYF. The CDR3 nucleotides are TGTGCCAGTAGGCTGGGGACAGGGCGGGAGACCCAGTACTTC.

In its sample, this clonotype was seen many times. The rearrangement joins TRBV5-8 to TRBJ2-7; D is uncertain. CDR1 and CDR2 from the germline V gene are SGHTS and YDEGEE. Trimming stripped 2 bases from V and 2 bases from J, with 11 bases between. This CDR3 is 14 amino acids long. The CDR3, as DNA: TGTGCCAGCAGCTTCGATGACGGCACCTACGAGCAGTACTTC. Residues: CASSFDDGTYEQYF. The whole variable domain, remainder taken from reference TRBV5-8 and TRBJ2-7, is EAGVTQSPTHLIKTRGQQATLRCSPISGHTSVYWYQQALGLGLQFLLWYDEGEERNRGNFPPRFSGRQFPNYSSELNVNALELEDSALYLCASSFDDGTYEQYFGPGTRLTVT.

The chain couples TRBV30 to TRBJ2-3; TRBD2 agrees at 7 bases. This CDR3 spans 14 amino acids. V was pared by 5 bases and J by 1 base, with 6 bases of the junction left unmatched. Germline CDR1 GTSNPN, CDR2 SVGIG (reference sequence). This CDR3 is CAWGSGAGTDTQYF. In DNA form, the CDR3 reads TGTGCCTGGGGGAGCGGGGCCGGCACAGATACGCAGTATTTT.

The chain joins TRBV7-2 to TRBJ1-2, with D maybe TRBD1 (6 bases). V was shortened by 5 bases and J by 8 bases, with 12 bases between the two germline ends. The CDR3 totals 12 residues. The germline CDR1 and CDR2 sequences are SGHTA and FQGNSA. CDR3 in amino acids: CASSGYRDGYTF. CDR3 in DNA: TGTGCCAGCAGCGGGTACAGGGACGGCTACACCTTC. Together with reference TRBV7-2 and TRBJ1-2, the CDR3 gives the full variable domain: GAGVSQSPSNKVTEKGKDVELRCDPISGHTALYWYRQSLGQGLEFLIYFQGNSAPDKSGLPSDRFSAERTGGSVSTLTIQRTQQEDSAVYLCASSGYRDGYTFGSGTRLTVV.

This clonotype showed up just a few times. The chain couples TRBV9 to TRBJ2-7, with a possible D match to TRBD1 (6 bases). CDR1 is SGDLS, CDR2 YYNGEE, per germline. This CDR3 region has 14 residues. V lost 3 bases and J 7 bases, leaving 17 bases between the germline ends. The CDR3 DNA reads as TGTGCCAGCAGCGGAACAGGGTTCCGAAATGAGCAGTACTTC. Its translation is CASSGTGFRNEQYF.

This clonotype has more than one count but fewer than ten. The chain couples TRBV7-2 to TRBJ1-4; D may be TRBD1 (6 bases). The CDR3 runs 15 residues. Germline values: CDR1 SGHTA, CDR2 FQGNSA. The V end was cut by 1 base, the J end by 8 bases, with 14 bases between. The DNA for the CDR3 is TGTGCCAGCAGCTTAGTAAGGACAGCTGGGGAAAAACTGTTTTTT. It encodes CASSLVRTAGEKLFF.

This clonotype was seen more than once but under ten times. Possible read error: a much larger clone is one base away. The DNA of the CDR3 is TGCAGTGCTAGGGGAGCGGGGGAGTCCTACAATGAGCAGTACTTC. Protein: CSARGAGESYNEQYF. V gene TRBV20-1 combines with J gene TRBJ2-1; 8 bases line up with TRBD2. The J call could be wrong; TRBJ2-7 is a better fit for the DNA end. The CDR3 totals 15 residues. Per the germline V gene, CDR1 is DFQATT and CDR2 is SNEGSKA (reference sequence).

Turning to this clonotype: The junction shows a germline mismatch at one end, possibly a read error. This sequence joins TRBV9 and TRBJ2-3, with 10 bases fitting TRBD2. The CDR3 totals 16 residues. Germline loops: CDR1 SGDLS, CDR2 YYNGEE. This CDR3 is CASSVALAGGTNTQYF. In DNA form, the CDR3 reads TGTGCCAGCAGCGTAGCCTTAGCGGGGGGCACAAATACGCAGTATTTT.

As concerns this clonotype: A read error may account for a junction end that differs from germline. The chain couples TRBV9 to TRBJ2-1; 12 nucleotides line up with TRBD2. The germline V gene has CDR1 SGDLS and CDR2 YYNGEE. The CDR3 loop spans 15 amino acids. CDR3 bases: TGCACCAGCAGCCCTAGCGGGGGGGCCCACAATGAGCAGTTCTTC. This translates into CTSSPSGGAHNEQFF.

The rearrangement uses TRBV20-1 and TRBJ1-1, with D perhaps matching TRBD1 (5 bases). Germline V gene data show CDR1 as DFQATT and CDR2 as SNEGSKA (reference sequence). CDR3 size: 12 residues. The CDR3 nucleotides read TGCAGGGCAGGAGGGGACGGCACTGAAGCTTTCTTT. Its translation is CRAGGDGTEAFF.

V usage is TRBV30 and J usage is TRBJ1-5; D remains unclear. In germline, CDR1 is GTSNPN, CDR2 SVGIG (reference sequence). This CDR3 has 13 amino acids. V shed 4 bases and J shed 4 bases, with 11 bases lying between them. The CDR3 sequence is CAWNGGGNQPQHF. CDR3 coding DNA: TGTGCCTGGAATGGAGGCGGGAATCAGCCCCAGCATTTT.

In this sample, this clonotype turned up many times. V is TRBV20-1 and J is TRBJ2-1; no firm D call. The CDR3 loop spans 15 amino acids. Trimming pared 5 bases from V and 0 bases from J, leaving 14 bases between. The germline gives CDR1 DFQATT, CDR2 SNEGSKA (reference sequence). As DNA, the CDR3 is TGCAGTGCTGAACGACTGAGGAGCTCCTACAATGAGCAGTTCTTC. It specifies CSAERLRSSYNEQFF.

The V and J genes are TRBV12-2 and TRBJ2-7; the table's TRBD2 call for D was not verified on the DNA. TRBV12-2 is a recognized pseudogene. CDR3 size: 11 residues. The CDR3 DNA sequence: TGTGCTCCTCCGTTGGTCTACGAGCAGTACTTC. It encodes CAPPLVYEQYF.

The rearrangement joins TRBV19 to TRBJ2-1; D not resolved. The germline gives CDR1 LNHDA, CDR2 SQIVND (reference sequence). The length of the CDR3 is 15 residues. V was cut by 4 bases and J by 0 bases, with 10 bases left in between. The CDR3 spells CASSKDAISYNEQFF. The CDR3 region has the DNA TGTGCCAGTAGTAAGGACGCCATCTCCTACAATGAGCAGTTCTTC.

The chain joins TRBV6-6 to TRBJ1-2; TRBD1 aligns across 11 bases. Losses at the gene ends were 2 bases for V and 6 bases for J; bases not matched to a gene: 2. The CDR3 is 14 residues long. The germline V gene has CDR1 MNHNY and CDR2 SVGAGI (reference sequence). The CDR3 nucleotides read TGTGCCAGCAGTTACGGACAGGGGGCTGATGGCTACACCTTC. Amino acids: CASSYGQGADGYTF.

This clonotype was recorded many times. The chain carries TRBV4-3 and TRBJ2-3; D not certain. With 0 bases removed from V and 1 base from J, the gap between germline ends came to 5 bases. The CDR3 spans 14 residues. Germline V CDR1 and CDR2: LGHNA, YSLEER. The CDR3 loop is CASSQDGGTDTQYF. In DNA form, the CDR3 reads TGCGCCAGCAGCCAAGATGGGGGCACAGATACGCAGTATTTT.

The V and J genes are TRBV28 and TRBJ1-5, with D tentatively TRBD1 (6 bases). The CDR3 loop spans 12 amino acids. With 11 bases removed from V and 6 bases from J, the gap between germline ends came to 14 bases. Per germline, CDR1 MDHEN and CDR2 SYDVKM. The CDR3, as DNA: TGTGCCGTCCAACAGGGATCTCAGCCCCAGCATTTT. It translates to CAVQQGSQPQHF.

This clonotype appeared many times. The chain employs TRBV7-6 and TRBJ2-7; 9 bases map to TRBD1. With 0 bases clipped from V and 7 bases from J, the junction kept 7 bases outside the gene matches. This CDR3 spans 15 amino acids. Germline values: CDR1 SGHVS, CDR2 FNYEAQ. CDR3 sequence reads: CASSLAQTGGEEQYF. In DNA, the CDR3 is TGTGCCAGCAGCTTAGCCCAGACAGGGGGTGAAGAGCAGTACTTC.

This clonotype was counted at least ten times. The genes are TRBV5-5 and TRBJ1-5; D is unresolved. This CDR3 region has 16 residues. V was trimmed by 2 bases and J by 0 bases, leaving 12 bases between them. Germline assignment: CDR1 SGHKS and CDR2 YYEKEE (reference sequence). The CDR3 loop reads CASSFLPPGSNQPQHF. The CDR3 DNA is TGTGCCAGCAGCTTTTTACCGCCTGGTAGCAATCAGCCCCAGCATTTT.

This clonotype has just a few counts. This CDR3 is CASSLASGPGVIQYF. As DNA, the CDR3 is TGCGCCAGCAGCTTGGCCTCAGGGCCCGGGGTTATTCAGTACTTC. This rearrangement joins TRBV5-1 to TRBJ2-7; D possibly uses TRBD1 or TRBD2 (5 bases each). Germline V gene data show CDR1 as SGHRS and CDR2 as YFSETQ. The CDR3 consists of 15 residues. V lost 0 bases and J lost 10, with 20 bases in between.

Concerning this clonotype itself: A read error may explain this, as a much larger clone is one base away. The V gene is TRBV5-6, the J gene TRBJ2-7; TRBD2 matches 11 bases. The CDR3 has 15 residues. CDR1 and CDR2 (germline): SGHDT, YYEEEE. CDR3: CTSSSLAGVSYEQYF. The DNA of the CDR3 is TGTACCAGCAGCTCACTAGCGGGGGTCTCCTACGAGCAGTACTTC. The variable domain in full, with the rest retrieved from reference TRBV5-6 and TRBJ2-7, is DAGVTQSPTHLIKTRGQQVTLRCSPKSGHDTVSWYQQALGQGPQFIFQYYEEEERQRGNFPDRFSGHQFPNYSSELNVNALLLGDSALYLCTSSSLAGVSYEQYFGPGTRLTVT.

This clonotype was recorded many times. The chain employs TRBV6-6 and TRBJ2-7, with a weak D call TRBD2 (5 bases). This CDR3 has 14 amino acids. Germline-derived CDR1 and CDR2 are MNHNY and SVGAGI (reference sequence). The V end lost 2 bases, the J end lost 0 bases, and 8 bases lay between the germline ends. CDR3 coding DNA: TGTGCCAGCAGTTACGGGGAGCGCTCCTACGAGCAGTACTTC. It codes for CASSYGERSYEQYF.

This clonotype was detected many times. This chain connects TRBV5-6 to TRBJ2-7; D possibly corresponds to TRBD2 (7 bases). The V gene lost 0 bases and the J gene lost 3 bases, with 13 bases spanning the gap. Germline lookup yields CDR1 SGHDT and CDR2 YYEEEE. The CDR3 consists of 15 residues. The CDR3 nucleotides are TGTGCCAGCAGCTTGGGGGCGGGGGCCTTCTACGAGCAGTACTTC. It yields the protein CASSLGAGAFYEQYF.

The chain uses TRBV7-3 and TRBJ2-3, with D maybe TRBD2 (6 bases). This CDR3 comprises 15 residues. Germline CDR1 SGHTA, CDR2 FQGTGA. V lost 5 bases to trimming and J lost 1 base, with 13 bases between them. CDR3 region: CASSVVAAGTDTQYF. As DNA, the CDR3 is TGTGCCAGCAGCGTAGTAGCGGCTGGCACAGATACGCAGTATTTT.

This clonotype showed up just a few times. A much bigger clone sits one base away, suggesting this may be a read error. The CDR3 protein is CASSLEAGAGYAF. The CDR3 DNA sequence: TGTGCCAGCAGCTTAGAGGCAGGGGCGGGCTACGCCTTC. The chain joins TRBV7-8 to TRBJ1-2; possible D gene TRBD1, 6 bases. This CDR3 is 13 amino acids long. Germline V gene sequence: CDR1 SGHVS, CDR2 FQNEAQ.

This clonotype was picked up many times. A much bigger clone sits one base away, suggesting this may be a read error. This rearrangement joins TRBV10-3 to TRBJ2-1; D is uncertain. Matching the DNA end better, TRBJ2-7 makes the J call doubtful. The CDR3 totals 13 residues. Per the germline V gene, CDR1 is ENHRY and CDR2 is SYGVKD. The CDR3 here is CAISVDTYNEQYF. CDR3 sequence (DNA): TGTGCCATCAGTGTAGACACCTACAATGAGCAGTACTTC.

This rearrangement joins TRBV3-1 to TRBJ1-1; 7 bases line up with TRBD1. Looked up from germline, CDR1 is LGHDT and CDR2 is YNNKEL (reference sequence). The V and J ends lost 0 bases and 5 bases, in that order; junction bases with no gene match: 12. CDR3 length: 17 amino acids. The CDR3 region is CASSQDWVAGGRTEAFF. CDR3 in DNA: TGTGCCAGCAGCCAAGATTGGGTAGCAGGGGGGAGGACTGAAGCTTTCTTT.

This clonotype has at least ten counts. The V gene is TRBV9, the J gene TRBJ2-1, with D tentatively TRBD1 or TRBD2 (5 bases each). Germline V lookup: CDR1 SGDLS, CDR2 YYNGEE. V was shortened by 3 bases and J by 4 bases, with 14 bases between the two germline ends. The CDR3 contains 15 residues. DNA for the CDR3: TGTGCCAGCAGCGCTAGAGGGACGGTATACAATGAGCAGTTCTTC. It encodes CASSARGTVYNEQFF.

The chain couples TRBV20-1 to TRBJ2-5; D perhaps matches TRBD1 (5 bases). The J call may not be correct, given that the DNA end is closer to TRBJ2-7. This CDR3 comprises 14 residues. Per germline, CDR1 DFQATT and CDR2 SNEGSKA (reference sequence). CDR3 loop: CSARDLRGNYEQYF. CDR3 in DNA: TGCAGTGCTAGAGATCTAAGGGGTAATTACGAGCAGTACTTC.

In nucleotides, the CDR3 is TGTGCCAGCTCGGGGGGGCGATCCAATCAGCCCCAGCATTTT. This translates into CASSGGRSNQPQHF. The V call is TRBV19, the J call TRBJ1-5; maybe TRBD1 (6 bases). The CDR3 spans 14 residues. The germline V gene encodes CDR1 LNHDA and CDR2 SQIVND (reference sequence). The ends were cut back, 9 bases at V and 3 bases at J, with 15 bases in the middle. Looking up the rest from reference TRBV19 and TRBJ1-5 gives the full variable domain: DGGITQSPKYLFRKEGQNVTLSCEQNLNHDAMYWYRQDPGQGLRLIYYSQIVNDFQKGDIAEGYSVSREKKESFPLTVTSAQKNPTAFYLCASSGGRSNQPQHFGDGTRLSIL.

A remark on this clonotype: This sequence may be a read error, since a much larger clone differs from it by one base. The gene calls are TRBV29-1 and TRBJ2-1; TRBD1 matches 8 bases. Germline V CDR1 and CDR2: SQVTM, ANQGSEA. The J segment lost 8 bases and the V segment lost 3 bases, leaving 6 bases of the junction unmatched. The CDR3 covers 13 residues. CDR3 loop: CSVERGRGHEQFF. The CDR3 DNA follows: TGCAGCGTTGAGCGAGGCAGGGGGCATGAGCAGTTCTTC.